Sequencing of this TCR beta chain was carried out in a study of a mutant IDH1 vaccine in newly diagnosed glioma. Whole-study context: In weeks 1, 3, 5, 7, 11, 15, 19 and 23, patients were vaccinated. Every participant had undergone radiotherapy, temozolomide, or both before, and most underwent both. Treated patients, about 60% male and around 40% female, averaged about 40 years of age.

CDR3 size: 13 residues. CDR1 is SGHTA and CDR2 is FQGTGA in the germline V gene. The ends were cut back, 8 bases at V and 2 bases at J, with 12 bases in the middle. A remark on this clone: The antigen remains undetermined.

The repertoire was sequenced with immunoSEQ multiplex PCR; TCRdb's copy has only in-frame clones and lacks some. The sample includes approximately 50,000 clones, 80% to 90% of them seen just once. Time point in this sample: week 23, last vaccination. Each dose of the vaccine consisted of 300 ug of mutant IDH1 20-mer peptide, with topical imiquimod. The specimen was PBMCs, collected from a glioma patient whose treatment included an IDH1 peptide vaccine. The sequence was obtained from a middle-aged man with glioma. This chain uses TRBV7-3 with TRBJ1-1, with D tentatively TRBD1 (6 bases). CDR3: CASGRQANTEAFF. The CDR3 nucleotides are TGTGCCAGCGGAAGACAGGCAAACACTGAAGCTTTCTTT.